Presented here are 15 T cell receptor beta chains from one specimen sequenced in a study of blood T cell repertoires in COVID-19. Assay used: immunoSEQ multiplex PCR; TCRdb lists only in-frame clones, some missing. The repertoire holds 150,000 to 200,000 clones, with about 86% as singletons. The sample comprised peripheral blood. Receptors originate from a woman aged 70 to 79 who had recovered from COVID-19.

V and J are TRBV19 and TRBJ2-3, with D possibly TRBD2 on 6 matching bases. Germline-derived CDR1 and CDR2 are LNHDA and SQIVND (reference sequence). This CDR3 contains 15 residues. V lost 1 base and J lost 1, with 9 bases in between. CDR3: CASSIGRGRTDTQYF. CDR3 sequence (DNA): TGTGCCAGTAGTATAGGGCGGGGACGCACAGATACGCAGTATTTT.

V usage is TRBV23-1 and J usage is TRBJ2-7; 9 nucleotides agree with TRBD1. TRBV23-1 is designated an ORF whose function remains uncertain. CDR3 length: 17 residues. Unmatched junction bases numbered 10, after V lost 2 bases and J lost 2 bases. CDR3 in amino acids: CASSQMGGGQGPYEQYF. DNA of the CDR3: TGCGCCAGCAGTCAAATGGGGGGGGGACAGGGACCCTACGAGCAGTACTTC.

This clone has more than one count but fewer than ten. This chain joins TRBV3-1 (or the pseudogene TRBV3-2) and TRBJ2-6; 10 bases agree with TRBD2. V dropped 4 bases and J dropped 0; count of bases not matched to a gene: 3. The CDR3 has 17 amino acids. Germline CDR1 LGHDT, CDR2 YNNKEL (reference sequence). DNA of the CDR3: TGTGCCAGCAGCCGCCCTAGCGGGAGCTCTGGGGCCAACGTCCTGACTTTC. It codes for CASSRPSGSSGANVLTF.

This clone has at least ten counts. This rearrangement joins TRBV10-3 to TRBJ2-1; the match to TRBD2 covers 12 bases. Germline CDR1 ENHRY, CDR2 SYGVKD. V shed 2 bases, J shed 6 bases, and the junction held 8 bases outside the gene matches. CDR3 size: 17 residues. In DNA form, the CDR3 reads TGTGCCATCAGTGAGGCGGCTAGCGGGAGGGCTGGCAATGAGCAGTTCTTC. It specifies CAISEAASGRAGNEQFF.

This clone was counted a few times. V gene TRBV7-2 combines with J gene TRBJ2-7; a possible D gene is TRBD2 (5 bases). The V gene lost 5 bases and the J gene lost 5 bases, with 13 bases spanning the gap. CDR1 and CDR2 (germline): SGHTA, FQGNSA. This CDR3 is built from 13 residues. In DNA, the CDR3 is TGTGCCAGCAGCCCCCGCTCGGGGAACGAGCAGTACTTC. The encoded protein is CASSPRSGNEQYF.

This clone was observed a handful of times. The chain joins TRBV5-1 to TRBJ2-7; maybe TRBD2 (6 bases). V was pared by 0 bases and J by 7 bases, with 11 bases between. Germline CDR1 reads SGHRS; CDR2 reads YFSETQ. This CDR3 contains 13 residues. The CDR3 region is CASSLGGTAEQYF. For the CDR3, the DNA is TGCGCCAGCAGCTTGGGCGGGACGGCGGAGCAGTACTTC.

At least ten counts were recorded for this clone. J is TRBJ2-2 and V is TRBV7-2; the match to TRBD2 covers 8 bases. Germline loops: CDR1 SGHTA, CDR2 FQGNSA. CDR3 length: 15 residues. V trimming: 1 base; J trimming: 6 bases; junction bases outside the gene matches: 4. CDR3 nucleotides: TGTGCCAGCAGCTTAGTTAGCGGGGTGGCCGGGGAGCTGTTTTTT. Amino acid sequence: CASSLVSGVAGELFF.

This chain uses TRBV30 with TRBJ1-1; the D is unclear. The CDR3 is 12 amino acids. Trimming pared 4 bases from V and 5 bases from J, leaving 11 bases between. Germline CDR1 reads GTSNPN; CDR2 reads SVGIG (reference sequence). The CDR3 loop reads CAWIGGWTEAFF. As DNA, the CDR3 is TGTGCCTGGATAGGAGGGTGGACTGAAGCTTTCTTT.

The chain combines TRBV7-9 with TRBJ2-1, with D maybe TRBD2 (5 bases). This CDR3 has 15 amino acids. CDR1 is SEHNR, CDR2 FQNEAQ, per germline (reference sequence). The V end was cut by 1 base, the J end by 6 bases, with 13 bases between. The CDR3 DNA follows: TGTGCCAGCAGCTTAGGAGCTAGCCGACCCAATGAGCAGTTCTTC. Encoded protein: CASSLGASRPNEQFF.

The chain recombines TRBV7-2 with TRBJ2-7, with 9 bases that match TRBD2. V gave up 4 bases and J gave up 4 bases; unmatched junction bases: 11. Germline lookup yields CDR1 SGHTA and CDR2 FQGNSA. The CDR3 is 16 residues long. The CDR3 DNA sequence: TGTGCCAGCAGCTCCACTAGCGGGCGGGGGCGGTACGAGCAGTACTTC. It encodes CASSSTSGRGRYEQYF.

The CDR3 sequence: CAWTPDRFDQPQHF. CDR3 DNA sequence: TGTGCCTGGACCCCGGACAGATTCGATCAGCCCCAGCATTTT. The V gene is TRBV30, the J gene TRBJ1-5; the D gene is possibly TRBD1 (6 bases). This CDR3 has 14 residues. Germline assignment: CDR1 GTSNPN and CDR2 SVGIG (reference sequence). V lost 4 bases, J lost 5 bases, and 15 bases lay in between.

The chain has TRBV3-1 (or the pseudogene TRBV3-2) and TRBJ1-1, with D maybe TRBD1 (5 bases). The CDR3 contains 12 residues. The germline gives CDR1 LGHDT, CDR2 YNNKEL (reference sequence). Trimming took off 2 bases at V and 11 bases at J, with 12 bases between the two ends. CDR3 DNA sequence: TGTGCCAGCAGCCAATTGGGGCAGGGCGCTTTCTTT. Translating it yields CASSQLGQGAFF.

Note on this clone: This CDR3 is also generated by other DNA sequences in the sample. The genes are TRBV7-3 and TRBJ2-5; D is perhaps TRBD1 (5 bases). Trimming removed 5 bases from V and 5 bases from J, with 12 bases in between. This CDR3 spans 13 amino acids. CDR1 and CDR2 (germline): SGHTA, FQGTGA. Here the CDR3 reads CASSLGPQETQYF. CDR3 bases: TGTGCCAGCAGCCTGGGGCCCCAGGAGACCCAGTACTTC.

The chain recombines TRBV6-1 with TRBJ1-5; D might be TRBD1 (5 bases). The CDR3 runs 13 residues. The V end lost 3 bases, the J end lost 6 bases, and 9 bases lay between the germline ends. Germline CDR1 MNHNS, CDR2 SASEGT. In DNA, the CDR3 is TGTGCCAGCAGTGAGGGGGGAGGTCAGCCCCAGCATTTT. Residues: CASSEGGGQPQHF.

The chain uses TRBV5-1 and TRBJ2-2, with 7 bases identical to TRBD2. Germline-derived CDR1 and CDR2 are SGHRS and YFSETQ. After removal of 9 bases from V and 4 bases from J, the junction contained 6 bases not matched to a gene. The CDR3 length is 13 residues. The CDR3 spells CATRGDRTGELFF. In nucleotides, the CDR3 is TGCGCCACCCGGGGGGACCGCACCGGGGAGCTGTTTTTT.